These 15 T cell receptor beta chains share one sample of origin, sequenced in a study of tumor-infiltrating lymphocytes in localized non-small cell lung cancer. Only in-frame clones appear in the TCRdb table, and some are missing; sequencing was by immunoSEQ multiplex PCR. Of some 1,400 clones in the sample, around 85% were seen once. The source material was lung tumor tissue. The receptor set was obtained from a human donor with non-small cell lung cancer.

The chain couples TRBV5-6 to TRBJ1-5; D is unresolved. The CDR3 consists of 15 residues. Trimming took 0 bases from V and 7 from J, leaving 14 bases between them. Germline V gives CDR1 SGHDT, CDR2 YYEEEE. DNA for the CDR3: TGTGCCAGCAGCTTGGCTGGAAAAAGTGGGCAGCCCCAGCATTTT. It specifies CASSLAGKSGQPQHF.

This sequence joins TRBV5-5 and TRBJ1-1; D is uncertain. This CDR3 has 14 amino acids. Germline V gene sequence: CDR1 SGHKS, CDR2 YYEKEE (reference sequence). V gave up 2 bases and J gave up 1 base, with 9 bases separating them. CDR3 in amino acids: CASSFYSTNTEAFF. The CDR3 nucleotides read TGTGCCAGCAGCTTTTACAGCACGAACACTGAAGCTTTCTTT.

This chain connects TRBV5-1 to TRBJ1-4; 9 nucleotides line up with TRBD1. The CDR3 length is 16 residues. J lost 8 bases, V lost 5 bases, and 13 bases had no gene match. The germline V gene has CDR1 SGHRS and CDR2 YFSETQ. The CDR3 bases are TGCGCCAGCAGACCAAGGGACAGGGAAGATAGGGAAAAACTGTTTTTT. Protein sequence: CASRPRDREDREKLFF.

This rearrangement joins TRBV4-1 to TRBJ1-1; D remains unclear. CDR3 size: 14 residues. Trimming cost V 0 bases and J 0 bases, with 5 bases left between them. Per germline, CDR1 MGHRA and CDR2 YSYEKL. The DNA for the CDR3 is TGCGCCAGCAGCCAAGACCCGATGAACACTGAAGCTTTCTTT. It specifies CASSQDPMNTEAFF.

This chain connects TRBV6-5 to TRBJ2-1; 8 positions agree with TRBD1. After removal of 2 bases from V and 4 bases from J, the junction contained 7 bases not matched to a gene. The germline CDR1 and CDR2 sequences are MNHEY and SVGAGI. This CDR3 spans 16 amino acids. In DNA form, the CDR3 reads TGTGCCAGCAGTTACCGGACAGGGAAGGGGTACAATGAGCAGTTCTTC. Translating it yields CASSYRTGKGYNEQFF.

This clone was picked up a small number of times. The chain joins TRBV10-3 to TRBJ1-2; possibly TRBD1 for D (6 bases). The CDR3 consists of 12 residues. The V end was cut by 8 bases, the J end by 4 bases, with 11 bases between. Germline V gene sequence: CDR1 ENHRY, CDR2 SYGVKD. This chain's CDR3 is CAIGGAGYGYTF. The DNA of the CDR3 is TGTGCCATCGGGGGCGCAGGCTATGGCTACACCTTC.

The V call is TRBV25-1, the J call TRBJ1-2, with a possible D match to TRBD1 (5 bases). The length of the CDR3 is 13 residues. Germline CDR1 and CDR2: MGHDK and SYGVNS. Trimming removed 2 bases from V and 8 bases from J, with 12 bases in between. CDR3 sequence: CASSENRFSGYTF. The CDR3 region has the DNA TGTGCCAGCAGTGAAAACAGGTTCAGCGGCTACACCTTC.

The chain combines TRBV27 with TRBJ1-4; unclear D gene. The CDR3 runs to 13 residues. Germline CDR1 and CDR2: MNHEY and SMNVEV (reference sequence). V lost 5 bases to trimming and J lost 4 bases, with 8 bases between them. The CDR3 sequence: CASSARINEKLFF. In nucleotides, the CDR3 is TGTGCCAGCAGTGCTCGGATTAATGAAAAACTGTTTTTT.

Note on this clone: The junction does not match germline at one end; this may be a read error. This CDR3 reads CSVEPIAGGPNF. CDR3 nucleotides: TGCAGCGTTGAACCAATAGCGGGAGGGCCAAATTTT. The gene calls are TRBV29-1 and TRBJ2-3, with 11 positions matching TRBD2. CDR1 and CDR2 from the germline V gene are SQVTM and ANQGSEA. The CDR3 has 12 amino acids.

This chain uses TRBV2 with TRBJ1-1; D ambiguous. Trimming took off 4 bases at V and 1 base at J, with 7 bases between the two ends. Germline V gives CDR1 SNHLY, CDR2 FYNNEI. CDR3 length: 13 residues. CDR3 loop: CASSVSRNTEAFF. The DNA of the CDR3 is TGTGCCAGCAGTGTAAGTAGGAACACTGAAGCTTTCTTT.

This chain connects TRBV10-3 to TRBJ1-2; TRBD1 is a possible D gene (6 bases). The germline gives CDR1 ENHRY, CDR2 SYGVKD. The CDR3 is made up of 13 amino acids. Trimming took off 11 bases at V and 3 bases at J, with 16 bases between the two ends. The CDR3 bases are TGTGCCTCGTTATACAGGGAGGACTATGGCTACACCTTC. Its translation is CASLYREDYGYTF.

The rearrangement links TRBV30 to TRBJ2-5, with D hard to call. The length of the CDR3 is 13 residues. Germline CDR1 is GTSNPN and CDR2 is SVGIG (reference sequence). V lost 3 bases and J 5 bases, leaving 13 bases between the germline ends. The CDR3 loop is CAWRVGSGETQYF. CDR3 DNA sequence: TGTGCCTGGAGGGTAGGGTCCGGGGAGACCCAGTACTTC.

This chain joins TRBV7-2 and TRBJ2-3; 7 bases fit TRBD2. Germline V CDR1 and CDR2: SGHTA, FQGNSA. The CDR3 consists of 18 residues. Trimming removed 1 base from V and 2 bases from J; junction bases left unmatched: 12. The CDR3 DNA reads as TGTGCCAGCAGCTTAGAGGGACTAATAAGGCGACCCACAGATACGCAGTATTTT. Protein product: CASSLEGLIRRPTDTQYF.

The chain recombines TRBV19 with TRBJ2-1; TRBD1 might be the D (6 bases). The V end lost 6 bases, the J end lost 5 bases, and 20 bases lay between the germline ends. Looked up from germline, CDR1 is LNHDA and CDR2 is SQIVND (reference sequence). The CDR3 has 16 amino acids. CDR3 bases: TGTGCCAGTAGCCCTAGGTGGGGGCAGGCACACAATGAGCAGTTCTTC. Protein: CASSPRWGQAHNEQFF.

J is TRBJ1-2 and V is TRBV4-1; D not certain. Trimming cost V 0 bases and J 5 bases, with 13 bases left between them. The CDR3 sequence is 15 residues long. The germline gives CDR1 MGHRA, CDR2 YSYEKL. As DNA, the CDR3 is TGCGCCAGCAGCCAAGATTGGCAACGGTCGTATGGCTACACCTTC. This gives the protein CASSQDWQRSYGYTF.